The rows below give T cell receptor beta chains drawn from one sample of a study of regulatory T cells in long-lasting Graves disease. TCRdb ran MiXCR on the multiplex PCR reads and lists one entry per CDR3 protein. The data hold some 420,000 distinct CDR3 sequences, with approximately 23% observed a single time. The sample was peripheral blood mononuclear cells (PBMCs), taken when the disease was refractory, from a patient treated with antithyroid drugs. These receptor sequences come from a female donor with Graves disease. Each CDR3 is given with its conserved first and last residue. D genes are given only for firm matches. Size is stated for part of the rows, as once, few or many counts, or as a class when the clone is expanded.

TRBJ2-7 | TRBD2 | TRBV3-1 | many | TGTGCCAGCAGCCCCCCGGGGGGCGAGCAGTACTTC | CASSPPGGEQYF
TRBJ2-7 | NA | TRBV30 | few | TGTGCCTGGAGTGTAGGGACCTTGAGTCACGAGCAGTACTTC | CAWSVGTLSHEQYF
TRBJ1-1 | NA | TRBV3-1 | few | TGTGCCAGCAGCCAAGATACGGCGAACACTGAAGCTTTCTTT | CASSQDTANTEAFF
TRBJ1-5 | NA | TRBV30 | NA | TGTGCCTGGAGTTCGGGTAGGATTAGCAATCAGCCCCAGCATTTT | CAWSSGRISNQPQHF
TRBJ1-6 | NA | TRBV30 | NA | TGTGCCTGGACGGACAGTCGGGGACCCCTCCACTTT | CAWTDSRGPLHF
TRBJ2-1 | NA | TRBV29-1 | NA | TGCAGCGTTGGGTCGGGGAATTGGGAGTACAATGAGCAGTTCTTC | CSVGSGNWEYNEQFF
TRBJ2-1 | NA | TRBV7-2 | NA | TGTGCCAGCGGGAAAGCGGCCGATGAGCAGTTCTTC | CASGKAADEQFF
TRBJ1-1 | NA | TRBV15 | many | TGTGCCACCAGCCGGGGCTCGTTCCCGAACACTGAAGCTTTCTTT | CATSRGSFPNTEAFF
TRBJ2-7 | TRBD1 | TRBV5-1 | NA | TGCGCCAGCACAGTCGGGGACAGGGTGGACGAGCAGTACTTC | CASTVGDRVDEQYF
TRBJ2-7 | TRBD1 | TRBV6-2/TRBV6-3 | many | TGTGCCGCCACGACAGGGGTCGGAAACGAGCAGTACTTC | CAATTGVGNEQYF
TRBJ2-5 | NA | TRBV7-9 | NA | TGTGCCAGCAACTTAGGTCAGAAAGAGACCCAGTACTTC | CASNLGQKETQYF
TRBJ2-1 | TRBD2 | TRBV29-1 | few | TGCAGCGTTCAGGCTAGCGGGAGTGGCAATGAGCAGTTCTTC | CSVQASGSGNEQFF
TRBJ2-7 | TRBD2 | TRBV10-3 | few | TGTGCCATCAGTGGAGGGCCGGGACTAAAATACGAGCAGTACTTC | CAISGGPGLKYEQYF
TRBJ1-1 | NA | TRBV7-3 | once | TGTGCCAGCAGCCCCTCCCCTGGACACACTGAAGCTTTCTTT | CASSPSPGHTEAFF
TRBJ2-2 | NA | TRBV24-1 | many | TGTGCCACCAGTCGCGTGGCCGGGGAGCTGTTTTTT | CATSRVAGELFF
TRBJ2-7 | NA | TRBV5-4 | NA | TGTGCCAGCAGCTTCCCCGGAACGCCACCGTACGAGCAGTACTTC | CASSFPGTPPYEQYF
TRBJ2-5 | NA | TRBV7-2 | many | TGTGCCAGCAGCTTATCGGGGTTCGAAGAGACCCAGTACTTC | CASSLSGFEETQYF
TRBJ2-7 | NA | TRBV7-2 | many | TGTGCCAGCAGCTTAGCGGGGGGCAACGACCTCTACGAGCAGTACTTC | CASSLAGGNDLYEQYF
TRBJ2-5 | TRBD1 | TRBV14 | many | TGTGCCAGCAGCCAAGAGGCCTTGACAGGGGAAGAGACCCAGTACTTC | CASSQEALTGEETQYF
TRBJ1-2 | NA | TRBV28 | many | TGTGCCAGCAGTCCCCCCGGGACGGGAAACTATGGCTACACCTTC | CASSPPGTGNYGYTF
TRBJ1-5 | NA | TRBV20-1 | many | TGCAGTGCTAGCAAGACCGAAAGAAAGGATCAGCCCCAGCATTTT | CSASKTERKDQPQHF
TRBJ2-1 | TRBD1 | TRBV10-3 | NA | TGTGCCACCCTACCGGGACAGGGCTACAATGAGCAGTTCTTC | CATLPGQGYNEQFF
TRBJ1-1 | NA | TRBV11-2 | many | TGTGCCAGCAGCCCAGTGCAGCGGTCGAGAACTGAAGCTTTCTTT | CASSPVQRSRTEAFF
TRBJ2-5 | NA | TRBV12-3/TRBV12-4 | many | TGTGCCGGCAGTTTGGGACGGGCCCAAGAGACCCAGTACTTC | CAGSLGRAQETQYF
TRBJ1-1 | NA | TRBV5-1 | NA | TGCGCCAGCAGCCCTGCCACCCAGGGGTGGGGCACTGAAGCTTTCTTT | CASSPATQGWGTEAFF
TRBJ2-7 | NA | TRBV12-3/TRBV12-4 | many | TGTGCCAGCAGTCCGACCGGACCAAACTACGAGCAGTACTTC | CASSPTGPNYEQYF
TRBJ2-1 | TRBD1 | TRBV2 | many | TGTGCCAGCAGTGAAGGTCGGGACAGAGCCTACAATGAGCAGTTCTTC | CASSEGRDRAYNEQFF
TRBJ1-4 | NA | TRBV6-5 | many | TGTGCCAGCAGTTACTCGATCTTGGGGGGCGTAGATGAAAAACTGTTTTTT | CASSYSILGGVDEKLFF
TRBJ2-7 | NA | TRBV7-9 | NA | TGTGCCAGCAGCTTTAACAGGGCCTACGAGCAGTACTTC | CASSFNRAYEQYF
TRBJ1-3 | NA | TRBV28 | many | TGTGCCAGCAGTTTCGAAGGTACTGGAAACACCATATATTTT | CASSFEGTGNTIYF
TRBJ1-4 | NA | TRBV6-1 | many | TGTGCCAGCAGTACTGATTGGGGGAGAAAACTGTTTTTT | CASSTDWGRKLFF
TRBJ2-3 | TRBD2 | TRBV10-3 | NA | TGTGCCATCAGTGAGTTGGTAGCGGGAGGGCCGGGGACAGATACGCAGTATTTT | CAISELVAGGPGTDTQYF